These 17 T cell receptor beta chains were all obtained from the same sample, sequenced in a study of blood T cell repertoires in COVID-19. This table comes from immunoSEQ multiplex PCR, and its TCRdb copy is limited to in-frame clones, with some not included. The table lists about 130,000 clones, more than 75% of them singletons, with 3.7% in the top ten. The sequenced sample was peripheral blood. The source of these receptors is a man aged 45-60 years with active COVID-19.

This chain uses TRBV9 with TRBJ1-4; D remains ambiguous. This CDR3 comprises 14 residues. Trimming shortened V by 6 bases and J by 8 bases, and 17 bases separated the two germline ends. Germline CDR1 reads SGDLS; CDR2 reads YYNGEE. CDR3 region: CASTLGVQSEKLFF. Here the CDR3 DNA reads TGTGCCAGCACCTTGGGAGTGCAGAGCGAAAAACTGTTTTTT.

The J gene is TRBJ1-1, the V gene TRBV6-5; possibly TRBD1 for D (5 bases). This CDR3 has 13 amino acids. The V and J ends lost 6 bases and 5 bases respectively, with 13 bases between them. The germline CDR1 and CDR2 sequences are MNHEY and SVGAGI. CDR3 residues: CASSPGGGTEAFF. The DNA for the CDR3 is TGTGCCAGCAGCCCCGGCGGGGGAACTGAAGCTTTCTTT.

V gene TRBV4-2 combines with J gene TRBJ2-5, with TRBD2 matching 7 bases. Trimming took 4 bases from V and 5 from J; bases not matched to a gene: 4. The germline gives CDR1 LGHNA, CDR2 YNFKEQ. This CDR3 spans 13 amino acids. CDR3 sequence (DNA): TGTGCCAGCAGCCCCAACGGGGGGGAGACCCAGTACTTC. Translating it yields CASSPNGGETQYF.

The CDR3 loop reads CASSEDGTGFFSNSPLHF. CDR3 in DNA: TGTGCCAGCAGTGAGGACGGGACAGGGTTCTTTTCTAATTCACCCCTCCACTTT. The chain couples TRBV2 to TRBJ1-6, with 9 bases that match TRBD1. There are 18 residues in the CDR3. Per the germline V gene, CDR1 is SNHLY and CDR2 is FYNNEI. V shed 3 bases, J shed 6 bases, and the junction held 12 bases outside the gene matches.

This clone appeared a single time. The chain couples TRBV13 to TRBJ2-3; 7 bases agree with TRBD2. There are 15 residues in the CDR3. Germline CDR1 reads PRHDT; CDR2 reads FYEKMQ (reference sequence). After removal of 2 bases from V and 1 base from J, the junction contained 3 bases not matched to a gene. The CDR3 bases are TGTGCCAGCAGCTTACAAGCGGGGCGCACAGATACGCAGTATTTT. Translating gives CASSLQAGRTDTQYF.

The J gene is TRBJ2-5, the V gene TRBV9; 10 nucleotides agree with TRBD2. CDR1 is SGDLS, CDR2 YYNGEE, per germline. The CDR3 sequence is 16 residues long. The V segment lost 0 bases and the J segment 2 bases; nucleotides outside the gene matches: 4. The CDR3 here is CASSVGRTSGQETQYF. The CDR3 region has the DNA TGTGCCAGCAGCGTAGGAAGGACTAGCGGTCAAGAGACCCAGTACTTC.

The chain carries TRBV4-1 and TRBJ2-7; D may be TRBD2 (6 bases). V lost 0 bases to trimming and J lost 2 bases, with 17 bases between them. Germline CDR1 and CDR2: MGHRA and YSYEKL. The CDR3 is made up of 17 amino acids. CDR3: CASSQDRSTGTPYEQYF. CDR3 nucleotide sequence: TGCGCCAGCAGCCAAGATCGTAGTACCGGGACTCCCTACGAGCAGTACTTC.

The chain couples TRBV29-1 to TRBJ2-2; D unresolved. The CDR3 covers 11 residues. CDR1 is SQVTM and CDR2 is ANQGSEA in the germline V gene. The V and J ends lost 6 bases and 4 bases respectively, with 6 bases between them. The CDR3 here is CSVESTGELFF. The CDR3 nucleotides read TGCAGCGTCGAGTCCACCGGGGAGCTGTTTTTT.

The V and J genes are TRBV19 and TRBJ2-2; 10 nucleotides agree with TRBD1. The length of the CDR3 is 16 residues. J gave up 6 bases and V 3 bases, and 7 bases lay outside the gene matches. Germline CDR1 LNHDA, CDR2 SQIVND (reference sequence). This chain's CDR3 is CASSIMGQGISGELFF. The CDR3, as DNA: TGTGCCAGTAGTATTATGGGACAGGGGATCTCCGGGGAGCTGTTTTTT.

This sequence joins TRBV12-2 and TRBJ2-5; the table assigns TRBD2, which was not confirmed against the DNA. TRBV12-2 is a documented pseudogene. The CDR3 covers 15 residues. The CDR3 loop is CASRLTSGRQETQYF. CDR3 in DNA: TGTGCAAGTCGCTTAACTAGCGGAAGACAAGAGACCCAGTACTTC.

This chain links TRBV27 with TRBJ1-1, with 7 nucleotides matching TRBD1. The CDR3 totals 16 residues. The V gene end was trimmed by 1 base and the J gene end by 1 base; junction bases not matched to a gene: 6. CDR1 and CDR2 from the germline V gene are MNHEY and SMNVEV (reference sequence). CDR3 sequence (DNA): TGTGCCAGCAGTTTATTGGGAGACAGGGAGAACACTGAAGCTTTCTTT. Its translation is CASSLLGDRENTEAFF.

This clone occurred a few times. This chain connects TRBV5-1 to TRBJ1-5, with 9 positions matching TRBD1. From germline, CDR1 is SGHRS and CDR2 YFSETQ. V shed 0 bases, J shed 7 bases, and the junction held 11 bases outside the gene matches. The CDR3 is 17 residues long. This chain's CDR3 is CASSLGPSDRGGQPQHF. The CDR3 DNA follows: TGCGCCAGCAGCTTGGGACCATCGGACAGGGGCGGCCAGCCCCAGCATTTT.

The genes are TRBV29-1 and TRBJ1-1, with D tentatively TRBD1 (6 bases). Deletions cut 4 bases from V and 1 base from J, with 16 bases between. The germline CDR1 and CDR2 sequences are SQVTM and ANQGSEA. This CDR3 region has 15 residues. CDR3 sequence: CSVVNSMTGNTEAFF. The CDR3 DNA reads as TGCAGCGTTGTTAACTCAATGACAGGGAACACTGAAGCTTTCTTT.

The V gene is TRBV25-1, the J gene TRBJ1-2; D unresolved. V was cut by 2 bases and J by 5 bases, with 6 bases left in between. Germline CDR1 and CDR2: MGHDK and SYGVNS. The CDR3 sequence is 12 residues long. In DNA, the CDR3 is TGTGCCAGCAGTGAAGGAGGTTATGGCTACACCTTC. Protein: CASSEGGYGYTF.

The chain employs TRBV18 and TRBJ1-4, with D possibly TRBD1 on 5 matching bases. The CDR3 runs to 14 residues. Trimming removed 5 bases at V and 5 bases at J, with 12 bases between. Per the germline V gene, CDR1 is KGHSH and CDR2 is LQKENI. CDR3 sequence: CASSSGTGNEKLFF. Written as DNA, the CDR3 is TGTGCCAGCTCAAGCGGGACGGGCAATGAAAAACTGTTTTTT.

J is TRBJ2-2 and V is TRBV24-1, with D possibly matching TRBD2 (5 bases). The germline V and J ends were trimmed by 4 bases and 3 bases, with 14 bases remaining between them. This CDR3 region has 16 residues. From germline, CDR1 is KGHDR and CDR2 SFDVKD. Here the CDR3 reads CATSDSTRGHTGELFF. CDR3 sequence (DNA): TGTGCCACCAGTGACTCAACACGGGGTCACACCGGGGAGCTGTTTTTT.

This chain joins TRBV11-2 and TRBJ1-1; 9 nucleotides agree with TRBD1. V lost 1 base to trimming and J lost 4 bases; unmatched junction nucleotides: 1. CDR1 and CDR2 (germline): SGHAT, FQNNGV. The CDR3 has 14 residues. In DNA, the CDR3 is TGTGCCAGCAGCTTAGCGGGACAGGGCACTGAAGCTTTCTTT. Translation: CASSLAGQGTEAFF.